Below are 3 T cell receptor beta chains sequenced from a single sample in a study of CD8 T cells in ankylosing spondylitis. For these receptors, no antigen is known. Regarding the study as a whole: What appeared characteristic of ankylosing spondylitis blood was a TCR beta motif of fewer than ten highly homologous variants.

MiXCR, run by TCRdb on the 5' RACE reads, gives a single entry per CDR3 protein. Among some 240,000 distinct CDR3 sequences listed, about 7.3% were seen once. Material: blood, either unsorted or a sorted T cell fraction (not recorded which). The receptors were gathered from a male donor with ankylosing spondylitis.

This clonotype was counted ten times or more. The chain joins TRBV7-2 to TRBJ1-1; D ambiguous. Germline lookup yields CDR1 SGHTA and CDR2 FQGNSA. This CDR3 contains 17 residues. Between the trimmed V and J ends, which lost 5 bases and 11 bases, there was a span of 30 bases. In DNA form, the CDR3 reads TGTGCCAGCAGCCCCAGGTCGTTCCCCGAGCCGCATTTGGGGGCTTTCTTT. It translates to CASSPRSFPEPHLGAFF.

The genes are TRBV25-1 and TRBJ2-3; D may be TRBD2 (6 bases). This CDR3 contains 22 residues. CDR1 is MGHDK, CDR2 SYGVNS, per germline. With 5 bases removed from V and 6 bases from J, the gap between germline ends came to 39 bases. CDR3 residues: CASSPTLPADGIADLIGDTQYF. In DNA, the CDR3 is TGTGCCAGCAGTCCTACTCTTCCGGCCGACGGAATAGCGGACCTAATCGGGGATACGCAGTATTTT.

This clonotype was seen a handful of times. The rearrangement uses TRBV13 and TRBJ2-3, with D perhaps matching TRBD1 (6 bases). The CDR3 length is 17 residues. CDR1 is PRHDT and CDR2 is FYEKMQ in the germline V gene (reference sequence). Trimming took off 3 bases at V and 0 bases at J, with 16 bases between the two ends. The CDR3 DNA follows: TGTGCCAGCAGCTTTGCCACCGGGACAATCAGCACAGATACGCAGTATTTT. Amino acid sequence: CASSFATGTISTDTQYF.